The T cell receptor (beta chain) under discussion was sequenced for a study of control samples from healthy donors and cancer patients. Trimming removed 2 bases from V and 6 bases from J, with 7 bases in between. The CDR3 extends over 12 amino acids. Germline V gene lookup returns CDR1 MNHEY and CDR2 SVGEGT. The table came from immunoSEQ multiplex PCR; TCRdb's copy has only in-frame clones and leaves some out. The sample has about 83,000 clones, roughly nine tenths seen once; the top ten hold roughly a sixth. The source is a man aged 45-65 years in good health. This chain links TRBV6-2 or TRBV6-3 with TRBJ1-1; D gene uncertain. The sample taken for sequencing was blood. In nucleotides, the CDR3 is TGTGCCAGCAGTTACGCCGGCTCTGAAGCTTTCTTT. It codes for CASSYAGSEAFF.